What follows are 8 T cell receptor beta chains derived from one specimen sequenced in a study of blood T cell repertoires in COVID-19. Clones were read by immunoSEQ multiplex PCR, and TCRdb kept only the in-frame ones, dropping some. The table includes 55,000 to 70,000 clones, roughly nine tenths detected once. Sequences were obtained from peripheral blood. These receptors all stem from a woman aged 70 to 79 with active COVID-19.

The chain joins TRBV5-4 to TRBJ2-1; D uncertain. The germline V and J ends were trimmed by 2 bases and 5 bases, with 14 bases remaining between them. The CDR3 is made up of 15 amino acids. Germline V CDR1 and CDR2: SGHNT, YYREEE (reference sequence). The CDR3 here is CASSFIELRNNEQFF. The CDR3 nucleotides are TGTGCCAGCAGCTTTATAGAATTGCGCAACAATGAGCAGTTCTTC.

DNA for the CDR3: TGTGCCAGTAGTAAGGGGCACCAGGGGGTAGGGACTGAAGCTTTCTTT. This sequence encodes CASSKGHQGVGTEAFF. The chain recombines TRBV19 with TRBJ1-1; 7 bases map to TRBD1. J was trimmed by 5 bases and V by 4 bases; bases with no gene match: 13. Per the germline V gene, CDR1 is LNHDA and CDR2 is SQIVND (reference sequence). The CDR3 extends over 16 amino acids.

The chain uses TRBV30 and TRBJ1-6; D remains ambiguous. The CDR3 extends over 15 amino acids. The germline gives CDR1 GTSNPN, CDR2 SVGIG (reference sequence). Trimming took off 2 bases at V and 8 bases at J, with 16 bases between the two ends. CDR3 coding DNA: TGTGCCTGGAGTTCCCCAGGTGCCAATGATTCACCCCTCCACTTT. It is translated as CAWSSPGANDSPLHF.

This clone was detected only once. This chain joins TRBV28 and TRBJ2-2, with D tentatively TRBD1 (6 bases). The germline V gene encodes CDR1 MDHEN and CDR2 SYDVKM. The V and J ends lost 7 bases and 1 base respectively, with 10 bases between them. There are 14 residues in the CDR3. Written as DNA, the CDR3 is TGTGCCAGCACCAGGGGACAGAACACCGGGGAGCTGTTTTTT. This translates into CASTRGQNTGELFF.

This chain connects TRBV29-1 to TRBJ1-5; 9 nucleotides match TRBD1. The CDR3 has 14 amino acids. With V trimmed by 4 bases and J by 7 bases, 8 bases remained unmatched. Per germline, CDR1 SQVTM and CDR2 ANQGSEA. The CDR3 DNA reads as TGCAGCGTTGCACAGGGGGCTAACAGGCAGCCCCAGCATTTT. Translated: CSVAQGANRQPQHF.

The chain recombines TRBV7-6 with TRBJ2-3; 8 positions match TRBD1. Unmatched junction bases numbered 18, after V lost 0 bases and J lost 4 bases. Germline CDR1 reads SGHVS; CDR2 reads FNYEAQ. The CDR3 length is 20 residues. CDR3 region: CASSLATRGQGFLKADTQYF. The CDR3 DNA follows: TGTGCCAGCAGCTTAGCGACTCGTGGACAGGGTTTTCTCAAGGCAGATACGCAGTATTTT.

The chain combines TRBV7-9 with TRBJ2-1; D gene unclear. V lost 5 bases, J lost 8 bases, and 10 bases lay in between. The germline CDR1 and CDR2 sequences are SEHNR and FQNEAQ (reference sequence). This CDR3 is built from 12 residues. The chain's CDR3 is CASSLSVDEQFF. DNA for the CDR3: TGTGCCAGCAGCCTCAGTGTGGATGAGCAGTTCTTC. The whole variable domain, filled in from reference TRBV7-9 and TRBJ2-1, reads DTGVSQNPRHKITKRGQNVTFRCDPISEHNRLYWYRQTLGQGPEFLTYFQNEAQLEKSRLLSDRFSAERPKGSFSTLEIQRTEQGDSAMYLCASSLSVDEQFFGPGTRLTVL.

The V and J genes are TRBV5-4 and TRBJ1-1; 9 nucleotides align to TRBD1. After removal of 5 bases from V and 1 base from J, the junction contained 12 bases not matched to a gene. Per the germline V gene, CDR1 is SGHNT and CDR2 is YYREEE (reference sequence). The length of the CDR3 is 17 residues. The CDR3 bases are TGTGCCAGCAGTTTTCCACCGGGACAGGGACGGAACACTGAAGCTTTCTTT. Protein: CASSFPPGQGRNTEAFF. Variable domain in full (rest from reference TRBV5-4 and TRBJ1-1): ETGVTQSPTHLIKTRGQQVTLRCSSQSGHNTVSWYQQALGQGPQFIFQYYREEENGRGNFPPRFSGLQFPNYSSELNVNALELDDSALYLCASSFPPGQGRNTEAFFGQGTRLTVV.